This entry features one TCR beta chain sequence. Its specificity is not known. This specimen belongs to a study of T cells in Graves' hyperthyroidism and ophthalmopathy. For Graves' hyperthyroidism to be stable, ophthalmopathy could not progress within 18 months. Exclusion of patients followed from uncontrolled infection, other autoimmune disease, pregnancy or lactation. The authors took PBMCs from 10 ml fresh peripheral blood. General study findings and limits: Most expanded thyroid clonotypes above 0.001 recurred in blood.

Template material for amplifying TCR beta CDR3 regions consisted of RNA transcripts. The HTBI primer set drove a first-round RT-PCR of the TCR CDR3. TCRdb processed the multiplex PCR reads anew with MiXCR; each CDR3 protein has one entry. The data contain around 340,000 distinct CDR3 sequences, roughly 15% of them singletons. Source material: blood. The origin of this receptor is a man aged 25 to 40 with Graves' hyperthyroidism.

The DNA for the CDR3 is TGTGCCAGCACGACAGGGAACACCGGGGAGCTGTTTTTT. Translated: CASTTGNTGELFF. This chain uses TRBV7-9 with TRBJ2-2; tentatively, D is TRBD1 (6 bases). Germline V gene data show CDR1 as SEHNR and CDR2 as FQNEAQ (reference sequence). V gave up 7 bases and J gave up 1 base, with 7 bases separating them. CDR3 length equals 13 residues.